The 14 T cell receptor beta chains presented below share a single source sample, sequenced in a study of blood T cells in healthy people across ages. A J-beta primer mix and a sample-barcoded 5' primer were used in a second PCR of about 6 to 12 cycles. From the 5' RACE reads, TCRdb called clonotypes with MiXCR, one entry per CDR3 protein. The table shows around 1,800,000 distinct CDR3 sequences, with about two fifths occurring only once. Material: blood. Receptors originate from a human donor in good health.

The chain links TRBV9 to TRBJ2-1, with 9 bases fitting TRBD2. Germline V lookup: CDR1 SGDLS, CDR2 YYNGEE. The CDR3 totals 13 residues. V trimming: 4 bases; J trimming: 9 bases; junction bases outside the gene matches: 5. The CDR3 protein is CASSPRLAVEQFF. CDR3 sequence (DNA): TGTGCCAGCAGCCCACGACTAGCGGTTGAGCAGTTCTTC. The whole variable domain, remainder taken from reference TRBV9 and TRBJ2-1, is DSGVTQTPKHLITATGQRVTLRCSPRSGDLSVYWYQQSLDQGLQFLIQYYNGEERAKGNILERFSAQQFPDLHSELNLSSLELGDSALYFCASSPRLAVEQFFGPGTRLTVL.

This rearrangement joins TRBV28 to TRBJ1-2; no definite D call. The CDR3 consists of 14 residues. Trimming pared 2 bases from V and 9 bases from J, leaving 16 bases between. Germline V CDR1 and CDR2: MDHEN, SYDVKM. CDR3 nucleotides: TGTGCCAGCAGTTTAAGGGCAGCCTCTATTCGCTACACCTTC. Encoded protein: CASSLRAASIRYTF.

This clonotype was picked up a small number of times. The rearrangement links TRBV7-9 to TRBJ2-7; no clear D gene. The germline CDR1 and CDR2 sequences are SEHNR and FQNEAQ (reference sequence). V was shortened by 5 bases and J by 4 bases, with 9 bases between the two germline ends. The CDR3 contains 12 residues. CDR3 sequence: CASSPKGYEQYF. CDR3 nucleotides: TGTGCCAGCAGCCCGAAAGGGTACGAGCAGTACTTC.

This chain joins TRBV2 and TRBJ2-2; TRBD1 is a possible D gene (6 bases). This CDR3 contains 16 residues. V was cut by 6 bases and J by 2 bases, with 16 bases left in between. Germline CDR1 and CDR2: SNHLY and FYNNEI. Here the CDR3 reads CASRPEGHSNTGELFF. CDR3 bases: TGTGCCAGCAGACCCGAGGGACATTCTAACACCGGGGAGCTGTTTTTT.

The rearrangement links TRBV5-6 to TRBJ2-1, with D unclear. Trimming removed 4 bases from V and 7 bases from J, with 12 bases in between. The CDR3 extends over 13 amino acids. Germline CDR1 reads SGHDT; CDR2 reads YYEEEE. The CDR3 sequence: CASSVVRRNEQFF. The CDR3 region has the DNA TGTGCCAGCAGCGTCGTAAGACGAAATGAGCAGTTCTTC. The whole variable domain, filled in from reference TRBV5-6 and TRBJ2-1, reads DAGVTQSPTHLIKTRGQQVTLRCSPKSGHDTVSWYQQALGQGPQFIFQYYEEEERQRGNFPDRFSGHQFPNYSSELNVNALLLGDSALYLCASSVVRRNEQFFGPGTRLTVL.

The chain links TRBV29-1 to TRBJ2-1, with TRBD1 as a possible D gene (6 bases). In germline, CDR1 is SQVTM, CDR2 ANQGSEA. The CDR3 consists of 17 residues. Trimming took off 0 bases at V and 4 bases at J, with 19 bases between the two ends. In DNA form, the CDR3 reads TGCAGCGTTGAAGATGTTCCTCAGGGGCCCTTATACAATGAGCAGTTCTTC. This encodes CSVEDVPQGPLYNEQFF.

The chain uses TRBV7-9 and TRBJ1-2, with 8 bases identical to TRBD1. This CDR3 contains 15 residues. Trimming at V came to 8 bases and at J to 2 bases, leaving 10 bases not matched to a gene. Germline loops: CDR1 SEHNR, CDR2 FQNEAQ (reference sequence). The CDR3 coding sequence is TGTGCCAGCGGAGGACAGGGAGGCTTCAACTATGGCTACACCTTC. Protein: CASGGQGGFNYGYTF. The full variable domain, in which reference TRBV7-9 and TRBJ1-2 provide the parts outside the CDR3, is DTGVSQNPRHKITKRGQNVTFRCDPISEHNRLYWYRQTLGQGPEFLTYFQNEAQLEKSRLLSDRFSAERPKGSFSTLEIQRTEQGDSAMYLCASGGQGGFNYGYTFGSGTRLTVV.

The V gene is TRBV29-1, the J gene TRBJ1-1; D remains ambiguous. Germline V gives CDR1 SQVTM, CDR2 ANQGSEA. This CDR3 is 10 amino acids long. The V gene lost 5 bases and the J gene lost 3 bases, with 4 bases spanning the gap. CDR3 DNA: TGCAGCGTTTTCGACACTGAAGCTTTCTTT. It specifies CSVFDTEAFF.

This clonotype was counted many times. CDR3 nucleotides: TGTGCCAGCAGTTACTCAGGGTATGAGCAGTTCTTC. It yields the protein CASSYSGYEQFF. The rearrangement joins TRBV6-5 to TRBJ2-1; D ambiguous. Trimming removed 0 bases from V and 8 bases from J, with 5 bases in between. This CDR3 region has 12 residues. CDR1 MNHEY and CDR2 SVGAGI come from the germline V gene.

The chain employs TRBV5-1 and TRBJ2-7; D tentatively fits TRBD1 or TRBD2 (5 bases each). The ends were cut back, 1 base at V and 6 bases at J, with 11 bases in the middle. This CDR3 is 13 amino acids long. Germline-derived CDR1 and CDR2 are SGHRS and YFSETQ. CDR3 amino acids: CASSLIWDPEQYF. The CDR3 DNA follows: TGCGCCAGCAGCTTGATATGGGACCCCGAGCAGTACTTC. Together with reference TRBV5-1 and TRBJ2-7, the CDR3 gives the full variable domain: KAGVTQTPRYLIKTRGQQVTLSCSPISGHRSVSWYQQTPGQGLQFLFEYFSETQRNKGNFPGRFSGRQFSNSRSEMNVSTLELGDSALYLCASSLIWDPEQYFGPGTRLTVT.

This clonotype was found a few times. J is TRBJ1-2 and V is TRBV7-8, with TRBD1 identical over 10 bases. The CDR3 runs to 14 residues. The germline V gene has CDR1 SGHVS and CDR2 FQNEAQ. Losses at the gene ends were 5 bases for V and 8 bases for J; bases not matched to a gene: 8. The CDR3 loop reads CASSKGTGDWGYTF. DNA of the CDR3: TGTGCCAGCAGCAAAGGGACAGGGGACTGGGGCTACACCTTC.

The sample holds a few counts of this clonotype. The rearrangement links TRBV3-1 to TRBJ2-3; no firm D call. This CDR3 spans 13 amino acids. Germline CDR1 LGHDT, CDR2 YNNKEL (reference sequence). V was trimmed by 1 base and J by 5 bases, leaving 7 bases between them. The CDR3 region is CASSQVDGDTQYF. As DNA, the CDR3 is TGTGCCAGCAGCCAAGTCGATGGAGATACGCAGTATTTT.

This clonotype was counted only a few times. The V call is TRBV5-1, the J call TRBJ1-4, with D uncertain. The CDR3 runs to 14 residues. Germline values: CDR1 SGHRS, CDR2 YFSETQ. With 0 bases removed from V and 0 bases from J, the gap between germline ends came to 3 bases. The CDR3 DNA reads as TGCGCCAGCAGCTTGGTATCAACTAATGAAAAACTGTTTTTT. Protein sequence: CASSLVSTNEKLFF. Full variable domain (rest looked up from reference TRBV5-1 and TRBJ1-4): KAGVTQTPRYLIKTRGQQVTLSCSPISGHRSVSWYQQTPGQGLQFLFEYFSETQRNKGNFPGRFSGRQFSNSRSEMNVSTLELGDSALYLCASSLVSTNEKLFFGSGTQLSVL.

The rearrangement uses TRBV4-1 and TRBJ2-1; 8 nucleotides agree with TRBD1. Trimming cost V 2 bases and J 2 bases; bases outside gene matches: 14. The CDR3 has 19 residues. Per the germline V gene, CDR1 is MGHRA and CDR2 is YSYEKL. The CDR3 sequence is CASSQRSLRTGSTYNEQFF. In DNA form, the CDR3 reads TGCGCCAGCAGCCAACGTTCCTTGAGGACAGGGTCTACCTACAATGAGCAGTTCTTC.